Listed here are 11 T cell receptor beta chains from one sample, sequenced in a study of control samples from healthy donors and cancer patients. Some clones are missing from TCRdb's copy, which holds only in-frame ones; the method was immunoSEQ multiplex PCR. The sample carries over 65,000 clones, 85% to 90% recorded once. The sequenced sample consisted of PBMCs. Every receptor here comes from a woman aged 45-60 years with colorectal cancer.

The gene calls are TRBV5-8 and TRBJ2-7; possible D gene TRBD1, 6 bases. This CDR3 region has 15 residues. The V gene lost 0 bases and the J gene lost 2 bases, with 12 bases spanning the gap. Germline CDR1 and CDR2: SGHTS and YDEGEE. CDR3 sequence (DNA): TGTGCCAGCAGCTTGGGTCGCAGGGGTACCTACGAGCAGTACGTC. Its translation is CASSLGRRGTYEQYV.

The chain links TRBV7-2 to TRBJ2-1; 7 positions agree with TRBD1. The CDR3 has 15 amino acids. Trimming took 3 bases from V and 4 from J; bases not matched to a gene: 6. Looked up from germline, CDR1 is SGHTA and CDR2 is FQGNSA. Written as DNA, the CDR3 is TGTGCCAGCAGCTTGGGAGAGGACAGGTACAATGAGCAGTTCTTC. This translates into CASSLGEDRYNEQFF.

The CDR3 DNA reads as TGTGCCAGCAGCGTAGAAATAGGAAGCACAGATACGCAGTATTTT. Translated, it gives CASSVEIGSTDTQYF. This rearrangement joins TRBV9 to TRBJ2-3; D not resolved. There are 15 residues in the CDR3. Trimming took 0 bases from V and 0 from J, leaving 8 bases between them. The germline V gene encodes CDR1 SGDLS and CDR2 YYNGEE.

The V call is TRBV5-1, the J call TRBJ1-6; TRBD1 agrees at 11 bases. The CDR3 length is 15 residues. The junction had 5 bases not matched to a gene; V was cut back by 4 bases and J by 8 bases. The V gene's germline CDR1 is SGHRS and CDR2 YFSETQ. The CDR3: CASSGDRGSHSPLHF. DNA for the CDR3: TGCGCCAGCAGCGGGGACAGGGGGTCGCATTCACCCCTCCACTTT.

For the CDR3, the DNA is TGTGCCAGCAGTGTTAGGGTCCAAGAGACCCAGTACTTC. This sequence encodes CASSVRVQETQYF. The rearrangement joins TRBV2 to TRBJ2-5; D unresolved. The length of the CDR3 is 13 residues. The germline gives CDR1 SNHLY, CDR2 FYNNEI. Trimming removed 4 bases from V and 1 base from J, with 7 bases in between.

This clone was counted only a few times. The chain links TRBV6-2 or TRBV6-3 to TRBJ1-6; D possibly corresponds to TRBD1 (5 bases). Per the germline V gene, CDR1 is MNHEY and CDR2 is SVGEGT. With 3 bases removed from V and 7 bases from J, the gap between germline ends came to 16 bases. The CDR3 has 16 amino acids. The CDR3 region is CASSYTGGVNNSPLHF. The CDR3 bases are TGTGCCAGCAGTTATACCGGGGGGGTGAACAATTCACCCCTCCACTTT.

This chain links TRBV6-2 or TRBV6-3 with TRBJ2-3, with D perhaps TRBD1 (5 bases). Per germline, CDR1 MNHEY and CDR2 SVGEGT. The CDR3 is made up of 13 amino acids. V lost 5 bases to trimming and J lost 3 bases, with 9 bases between them. The CDR3 spells CASSQGLTDTQYF. CDR3 coding DNA: TGTGCCAGCAGTCAGGGTCTAACAGATACGCAGTATTTT.

The rearrangement links TRBV5-1 to TRBJ1-4; D ambiguous. The CDR3 covers 17 residues. V was cut by 5 bases and J by 0 bases, with 17 bases left in between. Germline loops: CDR1 SGHRS, CDR2 YFSETQ. As DNA, the CDR3 is TGCGCCAGCAGGGCAGCGCCAACGGGGACAACTAATGAAAAACTGTTTTTT. Residues: CASRAAPTGTTNEKLFF.

This clone has only a few counts. V gene TRBV19 combines with J gene TRBJ2-2; 10 bases fit TRBD1. CDR1 LNHDA and CDR2 SQIVND come from the germline V gene (reference sequence). The V and J ends lost 5 bases and 7 bases, in that order; junction bases with no gene match: 7. The length of the CDR3 is 15 residues. The CDR3 nucleotides read TGTGCCAGTAGTGGGACAGGGGAGCGGATCGGGGAGCTGTTTTTT. This codes for CASSGTGERIGELFF.

The chain recombines TRBV7-8 with TRBJ1-1; possibly TRBD1 for D (5 bases). Germline V gene data show CDR1 as SGHVS and CDR2 as FQNEAQ. Trimming took 1 base from V and 0 from J, leaving 9 bases between them. The CDR3 consists of 15 residues. CDR3: CASSLVGTMNTEAFF. Written as DNA, the CDR3 is TGTGCCAGCAGCTTAGTAGGGACTATGAACACTGAAGCTTTCTTT.

This clone was seen only once. The V call is TRBV4-3, the J call TRBJ2-4; weak D call: TRBD2 (5 bases). CDR3 length: 20 residues. Trimming took 0 bases from V and 0 from J, leaving 21 bases between them. Per the germline V gene, CDR1 is LGHNA and CDR2 is YSLEER. CDR3 coding DNA: TGCGCCAGCAGCCAAGAGAGAGAGGGAAGGAACACTCTAGCCAAAAACATTCAGTACTTC. Translation gives CASSQEREGRNTLAKNIQYF.